The 20 T cell receptor beta chains presented below share a single source sample, sequenced in a study of siplizumab effects on memory and regulatory T cells. Generated by immunoSEQ multiplex PCR, the TCRdb table keeps only in-frame clones and is missing some. The sample includes around 78,000 clones, about 90% of them seen just once. The sequenced sample was CD8+ T cells sorted from blood. Receptor source: a human donor in good health.

The chain links TRBV5-1 to TRBJ2-7; 9 bases align to TRBD1. CDR1 and CDR2 (germline): SGHRS, YFSETQ. V lost 4 bases to trimming and J lost 4 bases; unmatched junction nucleotides: 9. The CDR3 runs to 15 residues. The CDR3 here is CASSGSGQGPYEQYF. The DNA of the CDR3 is TGCGCCAGCAGCGGGTCGGGACAGGGCCCTTACGAGCAGTACTTC.

The CDR3 DNA reads as TGTGCCAGCAGCTTGGGGGCAGGAGTATACAATGAGCAGTTCTTC. This sequence encodes CASSLGAGVYNEQFF. The chain recombines TRBV5-6 with TRBJ2-1; D gene unclear. The CDR3 has 15 amino acids. Trimming pared 0 bases from V and 4 bases from J, leaving 11 bases between. The germline V gene encodes CDR1 SGHDT and CDR2 YYEEEE.

V and J are TRBV27 and TRBJ1-6; D is perhaps TRBD1 (6 bases). V shed 1 base and J shed 7 bases, with 11 bases lying between them. Germline-derived CDR1 and CDR2 are MNHEY and SMNVEV (reference sequence). CDR3 length equals 15 residues. For the CDR3, the DNA is TGTGCCAGCAGTTTATTTCCAGGGGTCAATTCACCCCTCCACTTT. Translated: CASSLFPGVNSPLHF.

The chain joins TRBV18 to TRBJ1-1; D uncertain. This CDR3 contains 15 residues. CDR1 KGHSH and CDR2 LQKENI come from the germline V gene. With 2 bases removed from V and 1 base from J, the gap between germline ends came to 11 bases. CDR3 nucleotide sequence: TGTGCCAGCTCACCAATTCCCAACACGAACACTGAAGCTTTCTTT. Its protein is CASSPIPNTNTEAFF.

CDR3 sequence (DNA): TGTGCCAGCCAGACCCCGAACACCGGGGAGCTGTTTTTT. Translating gives CASQTPNTGELFF. The chain couples TRBV19 to TRBJ2-2, with D unclear. The germline V gene encodes CDR1 LNHDA and CDR2 SQIVND (reference sequence). Trimming removed 9 bases at V and 0 bases at J, with 8 bases between. The CDR3 sequence is 13 residues long.

This clone is a singleton in its sample. The gene calls are TRBV9 and TRBJ1-1; TRBD1 might be the D (6 bases). The CDR3 covers 14 residues. Germline V gene data show CDR1 as SGDLS and CDR2 as YYNGEE. Between the trimmed V and J ends, which lost 5 bases and 9 bases, there was a span of 20 bases. CDR3 loop: CASRDPKGEAKAFF. The CDR3 bases are TGTGCCAGCAGGGATCCTAAGGGGGAGGCGAAAGCTTTCTTT.

V and J are TRBV4-1 and TRBJ1-4, with 7 bases matching TRBD1. The CDR3 runs to 14 residues. After removal of 4 bases from V and 3 bases from J, the junction contained 2 bases not matched to a gene. Per germline, CDR1 MGHRA and CDR2 YSYEKL. The CDR3 loop is CASSPGQANEKLFF. DNA of the CDR3: TGCGCCAGCAGCCCAGGACAGGCTAATGAAAAACTGTTTTTT.

This rearrangement joins TRBV4-1 to TRBJ2-7; no clear D gene. This CDR3 contains 13 residues. The germline V gene has CDR1 MGHRA and CDR2 YSYEKL. Trimming cost V 5 bases and J 3 bases, with 11 bases left between them. CDR3 protein: CASSAGPVYEQYF. DNA of the CDR3: TGCGCCAGCAGCGCTGGGCCCGTCTACGAGCAGTACTTC.

The chain employs TRBV4-1 and TRBJ2-7; 9 nucleotides match TRBD2. The CDR3 totals 15 residues. With V trimmed by 5 bases and J by 4 bases, 9 bases remained unmatched. Germline V gene sequence: CDR1 MGHRA, CDR2 YSYEKL. CDR3 bases: TGCGCCAGCAGCATACGGACTAGCGAGGTTTACGAGCAGTACTTC. It codes for CASSIRTSEVYEQYF.

This clone was found a few times. Here the CDR3 reads CASSSVRRELTYEQYF. CDR3 bases: TGTGCCAGCAGCTCGGTACGACGGGAATTAACCTACGAGCAGTACTTC. This chain uses TRBV7-8 with TRBJ2-7, with a possible D match to TRBD2 (5 bases). Germline V CDR1 and CDR2: SGHVS, FQNEAQ. Trimming pared 4 bases from V and 2 bases from J, leaving 18 bases between. The CDR3 consists of 16 residues.

The gene calls are TRBV11-2 and TRBJ2-1, with 8 bases identical to TRBD2. Germline V CDR1 and CDR2: SGHAT, FQNNGV. V shed 5 bases and J 7 bases; nucleotides not matched to a gene: 13. This CDR3 contains 16 residues. CDR3: CASSARPGLGRNEQFF. The CDR3 DNA is TGTGCCAGCAGCGCTCGACCGGGACTAGGGAGGAATGAGCAGTTCTTC.

The J gene is TRBJ2-3, the V gene TRBV5-1; TRBD1 is a possible D gene (6 bases). The CDR3 is made up of 15 amino acids. With 1 base removed from V and 0 bases from J, the gap between germline ends came to 9 bases. The germline V gene encodes CDR1 SGHRS and CDR2 YFSETQ. The CDR3 DNA reads as TGCGCCAGCAGCTTGTGGGACACAAGCACAGATACGCAGTATTTT. Its translation is CASSLWDTSTDTQYF.

This clone came up once. Within the sample, other DNA sequences also encode this same CDR3. J is TRBJ2-2 and V is TRBV7-9; D call uncertain. V was trimmed by 7 bases and J by 4 bases, leaving 7 bases between them. The CDR3 is 12 amino acids. Germline V CDR1 and CDR2: SEHNR, FQNEAQ (reference sequence). CDR3: CASTGLTGELFF. In DNA form, the CDR3 reads TGTGCCAGCACAGGCCTCACCGGGGAGCTGTTTTTT.

The CDR3 DNA sequence: TGTGCCAGCAAAAACCCCCGGGGGTACAATCAGCCCCAGCATTTT. It specifies CASKNPRGYNQPQHF. This chain links TRBV19 with TRBJ1-5, with D possibly being TRBD1 (5 bases). CDR1 and CDR2 from the germline V gene are LNHDA and SQIVND (reference sequence). The CDR3 runs to 15 residues. Trimming removed 9 bases at V and 3 bases at J, with 18 bases between.

This rearrangement joins TRBV19 to TRBJ2-7; 9 nucleotides align to TRBD2. This CDR3 comprises 16 residues. V trimming: 6 bases; J trimming: 4 bases; junction bases outside the gene matches: 13. The germline CDR1 and CDR2 sequences are LNHDA and SQIVND (reference sequence). CDR3 coding DNA: TGTGCCAGTAGCATCAATTATGTAGCGGGAGAATACGAGCAGTACTTC. This codes for CASSINYVAGEYEQYF. Based on the CDR3 plus reference TRBV19 and TRBJ2-7, the full variable domain is DGGITQSPKYLFRKEGQNVTLSCEQNLNHDAMYWYRQDPGQGLRLIYYSQIVNDFQKGDIAEGYSVSREKKESFPLTVTSAQKNPTAFYLCASSINYVAGEYEQYFGPGTRLTVT.

This clone was counted a few times. This chain uses TRBV6-5 with TRBJ1-1; the D is unclear. Looked up from germline, CDR1 is MNHEY and CDR2 is SVGAGI. CDR3 length: 13 residues. V dropped 6 bases and J dropped 1 base, with 9 bases sitting between them. The CDR3 bases are TGTGCCAGCAGCTTGACCGGGAACACTGAAGCTTTCTTT. It yields the protein CASSLTGNTEAFF.

J is TRBJ1-4 and V is TRBV19; D is unresolved. The V gene lost 2 bases and the J gene lost 5 bases, with 6 bases spanning the gap. Germline V gene data show CDR1 as LNHDA and CDR2 as SQIVND (reference sequence). The CDR3 runs to 13 residues. In nucleotides, the CDR3 is TGTGCCAGTAGTATACGTGGGAATGAAAAACTGTTTTTT. This sequence encodes CASSIRGNEKLFF.

This clone was found once. This sequence joins TRBV5-4 and TRBJ2-7; TRBD1 matches at 7 bases. There are 17 residues in the CDR3. From germline, CDR1 is SGHNT and CDR2 YYREEE (reference sequence). Trimming removed 0 bases from V and 1 base from J; junction bases left unmatched: 10. CDR3 DNA: TGTGCCAGCAGCTTGGGCTACAGGGGCCTTACTTCCTACGAGCAGTACTTC. The encoded protein is CASSLGYRGLTSYEQYF.

CDR3 in amino acids: CASSPTAEQFF. The CDR3 DNA reads as TGTGCCAGCAGCCCTACTGCCGAGCAGTTCTTC. This sequence joins TRBV7-9 and TRBJ2-1; no firm D call. Germline V gene data show CDR1 as SEHNR and CDR2 as FQNEAQ (reference sequence). V was trimmed by 5 bases and J by 10 bases, leaving 9 bases between them. The CDR3 consists of 11 residues.

The V gene is TRBV6-5, the J gene TRBJ1-1; tentatively, D is TRBD1 (5 bases). There are 15 residues in the CDR3. Trimming took off 0 bases at V and 7 bases at J, with 15 bases between the two ends. CDR1 MNHEY and CDR2 SVGAGI come from the germline V gene. The CDR3 region is CASSYSSSGGSEAFF. The CDR3 DNA reads as TGTGCCAGCAGTTACTCATCATCTGGGGGGAGTGAAGCTTTCTTT.